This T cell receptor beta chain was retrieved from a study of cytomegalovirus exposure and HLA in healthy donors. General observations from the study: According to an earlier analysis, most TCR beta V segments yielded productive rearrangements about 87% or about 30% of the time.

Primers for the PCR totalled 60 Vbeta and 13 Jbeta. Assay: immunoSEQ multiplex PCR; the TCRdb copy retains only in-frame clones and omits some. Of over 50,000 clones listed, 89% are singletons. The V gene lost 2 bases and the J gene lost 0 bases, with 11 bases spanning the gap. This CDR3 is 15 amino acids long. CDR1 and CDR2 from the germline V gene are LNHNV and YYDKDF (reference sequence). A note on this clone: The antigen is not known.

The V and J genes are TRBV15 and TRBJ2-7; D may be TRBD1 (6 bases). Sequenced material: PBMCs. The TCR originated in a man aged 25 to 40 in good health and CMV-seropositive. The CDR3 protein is CATSRTGYPSYEQYF. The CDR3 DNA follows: TGTGCCACCAGCAGAACAGGGTATCCCTCCTACGAGCAGTACTTC.